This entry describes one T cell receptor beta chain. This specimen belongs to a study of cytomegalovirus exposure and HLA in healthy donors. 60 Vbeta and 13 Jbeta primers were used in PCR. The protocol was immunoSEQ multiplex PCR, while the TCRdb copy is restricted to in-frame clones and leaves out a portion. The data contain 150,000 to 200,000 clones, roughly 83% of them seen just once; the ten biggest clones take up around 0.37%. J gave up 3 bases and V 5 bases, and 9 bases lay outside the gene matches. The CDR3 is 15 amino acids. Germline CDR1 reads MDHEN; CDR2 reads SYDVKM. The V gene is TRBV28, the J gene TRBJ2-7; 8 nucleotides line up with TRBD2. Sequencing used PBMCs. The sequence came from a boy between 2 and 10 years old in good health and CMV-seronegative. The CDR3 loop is CASSKPGLVNYEQYF. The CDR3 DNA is TGTGCCAGCAGTAAGCCGGGACTAGTCAACTACGAGCAGTACTTC. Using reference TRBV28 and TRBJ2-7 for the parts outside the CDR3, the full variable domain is DVKVTQSSRYLVKRTGEKVFLECVQDMDHENMFWYRQDPGLGLRLIYFSYDVKMKEKGDIPEGYSVSREKKERFSLILESASTNQTSMYLCASSKPGLVNYEQYFGPGTRLTVT.